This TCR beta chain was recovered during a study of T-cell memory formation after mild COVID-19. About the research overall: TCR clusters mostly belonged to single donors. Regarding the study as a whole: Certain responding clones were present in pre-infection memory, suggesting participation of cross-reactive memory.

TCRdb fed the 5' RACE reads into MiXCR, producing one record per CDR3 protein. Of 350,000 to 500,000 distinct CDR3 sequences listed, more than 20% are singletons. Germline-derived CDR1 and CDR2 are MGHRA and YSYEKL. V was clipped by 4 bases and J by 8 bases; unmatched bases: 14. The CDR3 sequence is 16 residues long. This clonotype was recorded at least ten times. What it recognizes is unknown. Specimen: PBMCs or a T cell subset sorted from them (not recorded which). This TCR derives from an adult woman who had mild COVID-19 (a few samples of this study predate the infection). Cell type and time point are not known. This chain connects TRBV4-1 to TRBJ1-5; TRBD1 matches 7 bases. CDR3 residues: CASSPAQGDWSEPQHF. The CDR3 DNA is TGCGCCAGCAGCCCGGCCCAGGGGGACTGGTCGGAGCCCCAGCATTTT.